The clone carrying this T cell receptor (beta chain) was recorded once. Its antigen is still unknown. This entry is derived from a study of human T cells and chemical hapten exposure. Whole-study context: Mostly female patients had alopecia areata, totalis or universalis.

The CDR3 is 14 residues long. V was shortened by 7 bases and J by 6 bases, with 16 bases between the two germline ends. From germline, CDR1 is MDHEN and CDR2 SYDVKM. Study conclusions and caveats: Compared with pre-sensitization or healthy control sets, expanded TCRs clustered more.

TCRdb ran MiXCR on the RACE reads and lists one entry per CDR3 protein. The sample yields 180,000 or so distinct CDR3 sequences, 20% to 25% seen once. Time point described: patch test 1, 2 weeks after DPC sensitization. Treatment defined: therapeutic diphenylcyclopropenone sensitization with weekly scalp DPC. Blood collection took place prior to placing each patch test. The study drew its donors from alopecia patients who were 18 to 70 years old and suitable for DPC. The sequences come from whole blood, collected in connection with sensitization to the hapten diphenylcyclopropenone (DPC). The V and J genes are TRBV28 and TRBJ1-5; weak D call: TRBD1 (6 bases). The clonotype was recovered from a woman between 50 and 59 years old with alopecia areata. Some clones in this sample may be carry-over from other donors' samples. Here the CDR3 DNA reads TGTGCCAGCACCCCTCCAGGGGAGGGTCAGCCCCAGCATTTT. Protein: CASTPPGEGQPQHF.